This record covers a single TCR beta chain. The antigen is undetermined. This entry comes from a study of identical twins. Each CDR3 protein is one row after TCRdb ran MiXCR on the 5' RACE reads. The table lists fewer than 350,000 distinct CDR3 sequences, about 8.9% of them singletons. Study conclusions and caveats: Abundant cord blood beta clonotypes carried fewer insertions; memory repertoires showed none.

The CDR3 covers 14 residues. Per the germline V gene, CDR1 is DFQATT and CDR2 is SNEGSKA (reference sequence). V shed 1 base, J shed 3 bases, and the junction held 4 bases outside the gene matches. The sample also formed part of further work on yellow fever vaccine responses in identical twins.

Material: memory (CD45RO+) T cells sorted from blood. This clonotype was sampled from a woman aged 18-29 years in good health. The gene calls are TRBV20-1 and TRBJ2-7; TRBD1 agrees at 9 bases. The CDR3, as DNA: TGCAGTGCTAGAGGTGGACAGGGGATCTACGAGCAGTACTTC. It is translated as CSARGGQGIYEQYF.